This T cell receptor (beta chain) emerged from a study of esophageal squamous cell carcinoma under preoperative chemotherapy. Study results and caveats: Post-treatment tumor-infiltrating lymphocytes appeared partly derived from peripheral T cells migrating into the tumor. Paclitaxel-nedaplatin therapy caused immediate, substantial clonotype frequency changes.

TCRdb reprocessed the PCR reads via MiXCR and lists one record per CDR3 protein. The sample lists approximately 11,000 distinct CDR3 sequences, roughly 65% occurring once. This CDR3 has 13 residues. The V gene's germline CDR1 is MNHNS and CDR2 SASEGT. Concerning this clonotype itself: Its antigen is still unknown. The junction departs from the called germline gene at one end, perhaps through a read error.

Time point defined: after preoperative PTX-NDP chemotherapy. The V gene is TRBV6-1, the J gene TRBJ2-5; the D is unclear. This receptor was taken from a human donor with esophageal squamous cell carcinoma. The donor label of this sample is uncertain. Sampling was performed from a patient given preoperative chemotherapy. The CDR3: CASSSRPQGTQYF. Written as DNA, the CDR3 is TGTGCCAGCAGCTCCCGACCCCAAGGGACCCAGTACTTC.